This TCR beta chain is from a study of Graves' ophthalmopathy and Graves' hyperthyroidism. Study-wide points: Ophthalmopathy versus stable hyperthyroidism: 13-signature model gave just under 90% sensitivity, less than 83% specificity.

For repertoire sequencing, the TCR beta CDR3 regions were amplified from RNA transcripts. HTBI-primed first-round RT-PCR preceded second-round multiplex PCR. From the multiplex PCR reads, TCRdb called clonotypes with MiXCR, one entry per CDR3 protein. The sample shows roughly 500,000 distinct CDR3 sequences, approximately 14% of them seen only once. V was shortened by 3 bases and J by 4 bases, with 15 bases between the two germline ends. This CDR3 contains 15 residues. From germline, CDR1 is SNHLY and CDR2 FYNNEI. This clonotype was counted many times. Its antigen is undetermined. Clinical symptoms and serum thyroxine were used for diagnosis; TRAb, thyroid ultrasound and orbital computed tomography were also relied on. Isolation of PBMCs was performed using roughly 10 ml of fresh peripheral blood.

The sequencing input was blood. This sequence joins TRBV2 and TRBJ2-5; a weak D match, TRBD2 (6 bases). This sequence originates from a woman aged 25 to 39 with Graves' ophthalmopathy. CDR3 sequence reads: CASSEEGVGGETQYF. The DNA of the CDR3 is TGTGCCAGCAGTGAGGAGGGAGTGGGGGGAGAGACCCAGTACTTC.